These 27 T cell receptor beta chains were all obtained from the same sample, sequenced in a study of T cells after yellow fever vaccination. From the 5' RACE reads, TCRdb called clonotypes with MiXCR, one entry per CDR3 protein. The sample carries about 260,000 distinct CDR3 sequences, around 4.9% recorded once. The starting material was CD4+ T cells sorted from PBMCs, obtained on the day of the yellow fever booster vaccination. These TCRs come from a man aged 18-30 years who received the YFV17D yellow fever vaccine.

This rearrangement joins TRBV2 to TRBJ2-6, with D hard to call. Germline loops: CDR1 SNHLY, CDR2 FYNNEI. Trimming removed 8 bases at V and 0 bases at J, with 8 bases between. This CDR3 region has 14 residues. This CDR3 is CASVGLSGANVLTF. The DNA of the CDR3 is TGTGCCAGCGTGGGCCTCTCTGGGGCCAACGTCCTGACTTTC. Drawing the rest from reference TRBV2 and TRBJ2-6, the complete variable domain is EPEVTQTPSHQVTQMGQEVILRCVPISNHLYFYWYRQILGQKVEFLVSFYNNEISEKSEIFDDQFSVERPDGSNFTLKIRSTKLEDSAMYFCASVGLSGANVLTFGAGSRLTVL.

This clonotype has just a few counts. The J gene is TRBJ2-2, the V gene TRBV24-1; possible D gene TRBD2, 5 bases. V lost 7 bases and J lost 2, with 13 bases in between. The CDR3 extends over 15 amino acids. Germline V gene sequence: CDR1 KGHDR, CDR2 SFDVKD. The CDR3 here is CATRAGNSNTGELFF. CDR3 nucleotide sequence: TGTGCCACCAGGGCCGGGAATTCTAACACCGGGGAGCTGTTTTTT.

CDR3: CASSRADGGRQYV. CDR3 bases: TGTGCCAGCAGTCGCGCCGACGGGGGAAGGCAGTACGTC. V gene TRBV6-5 combines with J gene TRBJ2-7; tentative D call: TRBD2 (6 bases). Looked up from germline, CDR1 is MNHEY and CDR2 is SVGAGI. The CDR3 consists of 13 residues. The V gene lost 5 bases and the J gene lost 9 bases, with 17 bases spanning the gap.

The CDR3 DNA reads as TGTGCCAGCAGCCCAAGGATGCGGGAGACCCAGTACTTC. Amino acids: CASSPRMRETQYF. The chain links TRBV14 to TRBJ2-5; no clear D gene. Trimming took 4 bases from V and 5 from J, leaving 11 bases between them. This CDR3 contains 13 residues. Germline V gene sequence: CDR1 SGHDN, CDR2 FVKESK.

The sample holds many counts of this clonotype. The rearrangement uses TRBV7-2 and TRBJ1-4; D call uncertain. CDR1 is SGHTA, CDR2 FQGNSA, per germline. V gave up 5 bases and J gave up 0 bases, with 16 bases separating them. The CDR3 runs 17 residues. The CDR3 region has the DNA TGTGCCAGCAGCCCCGGCGGAGGGCGTGCAACTAATGAAAAACTGTTTTTT. Protein: CASSPGGGRATNEKLFF.

The V gene is TRBV20-1, the J gene TRBJ2-1; TRBD2 matches at 7 bases. Germline V gene lookup returns CDR1 DFQATT and CDR2 SNEGSKA (reference sequence). The CDR3 sequence is 13 residues long. With V trimmed by 5 bases and J by 3 bases, 4 bases remained unmatched. The CDR3 DNA reads TGCAGTGCTCAGCGGGGAGGCTACAATGAGCAGTTCTTC. As protein: CSAQRGGYNEQFF.

This clonotype was counted between two and nine times. This chain uses TRBV4-3 with TRBJ1-2; 7 bases line up with TRBD1. The germline CDR1 and CDR2 sequences are LGHNA and YSLEER. V dropped 1 base and J dropped 3; count of bases not matched to a gene: 5. This CDR3 contains 15 residues. CDR3 in DNA: TGCGCCAGCAGCCAAGCTACAGGGGCCTACTATGGCTACACCTTC. Its translation is CASSQATGAYYGYTF.

The table lists this clonotype with a few counts. This chain connects TRBV5-1 to TRBJ1-3; weak D call: TRBD1 (5 bases). Germline values: CDR1 SGHRS, CDR2 YFSETQ. The CDR3 sequence is 15 residues long. Trimming removed 0 bases from V and 1 base from J, with 8 bases in between. CDR3 sequence reads: CASSLAYRSGNTIYF. CDR3 coding DNA: TGCGCCAGCAGCTTGGCCTACAGGTCTGGAAACACCATATATTTT.

The table lists this clonotype with a few counts. The chain recombines TRBV4-1 with TRBJ1-2, with a tentative D call TRBD1 (6 bases). This CDR3 has 15 residues. V lost 4 bases and J lost 5, with 17 bases in between. The germline CDR1 and CDR2 sequences are MGHRA and YSYEKL. The CDR3 protein is CASSRAVQGGYGYTF. CDR3 in DNA: TGCGCCAGCAGCCGAGCAGTACAGGGAGGGTATGGCTACACCTTC.

The chain has TRBV10-3 and TRBJ2-1, with D tentatively TRBD1 or TRBD2 (5 bases each). CDR3 length equals 16 residues. Germline CDR1 is ENHRY and CDR2 is SYGVKD. V lost 2 bases and J 3 bases, leaving 14 bases between the germline ends. The CDR3 nucleotides are TGTGCCATCAGTGAGCCTGGGACCCAATTCTACAATGAGCAGTTCTTC. This translates into CAISEPGTQFYNEQFF.

Many counts were recorded for this clonotype. This chain joins TRBV29-1 and TRBJ2-3; D is uncertain. The V and J ends lost 4 bases and 3 bases respectively, with 11 bases between them. The length of the CDR3 is 13 residues. Looked up from germline, CDR1 is SQVTM and CDR2 is ANQGSEA. The CDR3: CSVVRFQTDTQYF. CDR3 in DNA: TGCAGCGTTGTTCGGTTCCAGACAGATACGCAGTATTTT.

This clonotype was recorded at least ten times. The chain links TRBV10-2 to TRBJ2-4, with D unresolved. Trimming took 3 bases from V and 10 from J, leaving 13 bases between them. The CDR3 consists of 13 residues. The germline V gene encodes CDR1 WSHSY and CDR2 SAAADI. DNA for the CDR3: TGCGCCAGCAGTGATTACATTTGGCAGATTCAGTACTTC. Protein sequence: CASSDYIWQIQYF.

This clonotype was detected ten times or more. The V and J genes are TRBV7-9 and TRBJ1-2, with 10 bases matching TRBD1. The CDR3 is made up of 15 amino acids. Trimming removed 1 base from V and 7 bases from J; junction bases left unmatched: 6. Germline V CDR1 and CDR2: SEHNR, FQNEAQ (reference sequence). The CDR3 coding sequence is TGTGCCAGCAGCTTAGGAGGGACAGGGGAAGGTGGCTACACCTTC. This codes for CASSLGGTGEGGYTF.

This clonotype was seen more than once but under ten times. The J gene is TRBJ2-7, the V gene TRBV12-3 or TRBV12-4, with D perhaps given as TRBD1 or TRBD2 (7 bases each). CDR3 length: 17 residues. V was clipped by 6 bases and J by 2 bases, with 23 bases between them. Here the CDR3 reads CASSPGGGQGVTYEQYV. The CDR3 DNA reads as TGTGCCAGCAGCCCAGGGGGGGGGCAGGGGGTAACCTACGAGCAGTACGTC.

This clonotype was recorded many times. The chain joins TRBV6-2 or TRBV6-3 to TRBJ1-1; D remains ambiguous. The germline V gene has CDR1 MNHEY and CDR2 SVGEGT. With 8 bases removed from V and 0 bases from J, the gap between germline ends came to 10 bases. The CDR3 consists of 13 residues. The DNA for the CDR3 is TGTGCCAGCGGACGGCCAGTGAACACTGAAGCTTTCTTT. The encoded protein is CASGRPVNTEAFF.

The chain has TRBV19 and TRBJ1-5; D is possibly TRBD1 (6 bases). The germline V and J ends were trimmed by 5 bases and 5 bases, with 13 bases remaining between them. This CDR3 has 14 residues. Germline lookup yields CDR1 LNHDA and CDR2 SQIVND (reference sequence). CDR3 sequence reads: CASSSDSAYQPQHF. DNA of the CDR3: TGTGCCAGTAGTTCGGACAGTGCCTATCAGCCCCAGCATTTT.

This clonotype was seen a handful of times. The CDR3 sequence: CASSTRLTQVKGYTF. DNA for the CDR3: TGTGCCAGCAGCACCCGCCTGACGCAAGTAAAGGGCTACACCTTC. This rearrangement joins TRBV7-2 to TRBJ1-2, with D unclear. The V gene's germline CDR1 is SGHTA and CDR2 FQGNSA. The CDR3 runs 15 residues. The V and J ends lost 5 bases and 8 bases respectively, with 21 bases between them.

This clonotype was counted at least ten times. The chain couples TRBV12-3 or TRBV12-4 to TRBJ1-1, with 9 nucleotides matching TRBD1. V lost 5 bases to trimming and J lost 1 base; unmatched junction nucleotides: 5. The CDR3 totals 15 residues. CDR3 protein: CASSRTGDPNTEAFF. The CDR3 DNA reads as TGTGCCAGCAGTCGGACAGGGGACCCGAACACTGAAGCTTTCTTT.

This clonotype came up many times. This CDR3 reads CASRPGTGGNTEAFF. CDR3 sequence (DNA): TGTGCCAGCAGACCAGGGACAGGGGGCAACACTGAAGCTTTCTTT. The rearrangement joins TRBV12-3 or TRBV12-4 to TRBJ1-1, with TRBD1 matching 12 bases. The CDR3 consists of 15 residues. V trimming: 6 bases; J trimming: 2 bases; junction bases outside the gene matches: 4.

This sequence joins TRBV6-5 and TRBJ1-2, with D possibly being TRBD1 (5 bases). Germline CDR1 MNHEY, CDR2 SVGAGI. The length of the CDR3 is 15 residues. The V gene lost 3 bases and the J gene lost 8 bases, with 19 bases spanning the gap. The CDR3 DNA reads as TGTGCCAGCAGTTATCGGCAGCGGGACCGACAGGGCTACACCTTC. It specifies CASSYRQRDRQGYTF.

This clonotype appeared a few times. V usage is TRBV6-5 and J usage is TRBJ1-2; 7 bases agree with TRBD1. Germline CDR1 MNHEY, CDR2 SVGAGI. The junction had 9 bases not matched to a gene; V was cut back by 8 bases and J by 3 bases. The CDR3 runs 14 residues. The CDR3 loop is CASSSRGAYYGYTF. CDR3 DNA sequence: TGTGCCAGCTCAAGCAGGGGGGCATACTATGGCTACACCTTC.

The chain recombines TRBV2 with TRBJ1-6; 8 bases are a match to TRBD1. J lost 5 bases, V lost 8 bases, and 8 bases had no gene match. The CDR3 is 15 amino acids. From germline, CDR1 is SNHLY and CDR2 FYNNEI. The CDR3 coding sequence is TGTGCCAGCCGAGGACAGGGCATCAATAATTCACCCCTCCACTTT. Protein sequence: CASRGQGINNSPLHF.

This clonotype has more than one count but fewer than ten. The chain combines TRBV2 with TRBJ1-5; D unresolved. The germline V gene has CDR1 SNHLY and CDR2 FYNNEI. Trimming removed 5 bases from V and 5 bases from J, with 10 bases in between. The CDR3 consists of 13 residues. The CDR3 region has the DNA TGTGCCAGCAGTCCCCCCGGGGATCAGCCCCAGCATTTT. It is translated as CASSPPGDQPQHF.

This clonotype was counted between two and nine times. This chain connects TRBV7-6 to TRBJ2-7, with a possible D match to TRBD1 (6 bases). The V end lost 7 bases, the J end lost 1 base, and 20 bases lay between the germline ends. In germline, CDR1 is SGHVS, CDR2 FNYEAQ. The CDR3 is 16 residues long. CDR3 nucleotide sequence: TGTGCCAGCAACACGCCGGTACAGAGGGGGTCCTACGAGCAGTACGTC. Protein product: CASNTPVQRGSYEQYV.

V gene TRBV27 combines with J gene TRBJ1-1, with a possible D match to TRBD1 (6 bases). The V and J ends lost 5 bases and 0 bases respectively, with 13 bases between them. The CDR3 is 15 amino acids. Germline-derived CDR1 and CDR2 are MNHEY and SMNVEV (reference sequence). CDR3 protein: CASSGTGTLNTEAFF. In DNA form, the CDR3 reads TGTGCCAGCAGTGGAACCGGGACATTGAACACTGAAGCTTTCTTT.

This clonotype was counted at least ten times. The chain joins TRBV6-5 to TRBJ2-1; D tentatively fits TRBD1 or TRBD2 (6 bases each). CDR1 and CDR2 from the germline V gene are MNHEY and SVGAGI. The CDR3 runs 15 residues. The ends were cut back, 3 bases at V and 11 bases at J, with 20 bases in the middle. CDR3 protein: CASSYGLSGGPQQFF. In DNA form, the CDR3 reads TGTGCCAGCAGTTATGGTCTTTCTGGGGGGCCTCAGCAGTTCTTC.

The chain recombines TRBV7-2 with TRBJ2-1; 9 bases match TRBD1. The germline V gene has CDR1 SGHTA and CDR2 FQGNSA. V lost 6 bases and J lost 7; bases outside the gene matches: 13. CDR3 length: 16 residues. For the CDR3, the DNA is TGTGCCAGCAGTTTTTCCCCGGGACAGGGCGTGAATGAGCAGTTCTTC. As protein: CASSFSPGQGVNEQFF.